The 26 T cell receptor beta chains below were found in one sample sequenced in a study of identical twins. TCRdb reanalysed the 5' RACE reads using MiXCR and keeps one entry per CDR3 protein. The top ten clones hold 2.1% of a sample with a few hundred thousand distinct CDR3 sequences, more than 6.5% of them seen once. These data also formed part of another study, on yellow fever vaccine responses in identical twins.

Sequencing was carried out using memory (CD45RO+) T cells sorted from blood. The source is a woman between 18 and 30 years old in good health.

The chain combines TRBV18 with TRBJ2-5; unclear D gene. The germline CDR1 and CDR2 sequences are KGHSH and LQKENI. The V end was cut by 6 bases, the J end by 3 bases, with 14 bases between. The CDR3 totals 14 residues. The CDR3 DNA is TGTGCCAGCTCCGAGTCGGCAAAGGAAGAGACCCAGTACTTC. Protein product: CASSESAKEETQYF.

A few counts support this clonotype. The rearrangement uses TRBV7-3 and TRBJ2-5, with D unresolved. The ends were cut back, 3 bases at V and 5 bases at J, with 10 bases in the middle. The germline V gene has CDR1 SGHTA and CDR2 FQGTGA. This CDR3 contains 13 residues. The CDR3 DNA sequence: TGTGCCAGCAGCTTTACATCTAGGGAGACCCAGTACTTC. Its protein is CASSFTSRETQYF. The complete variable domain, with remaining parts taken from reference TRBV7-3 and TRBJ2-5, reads GAGVSQTPSNKVTEKGKYVELRCDPISGHTALYWYRQSLGQGPEFLIYFQGTGAADDSGLPNDRFFAVRPEGSVSTLKIQRTERGDSAVYLCASSFTSRETQYFGPGTRLLVL.

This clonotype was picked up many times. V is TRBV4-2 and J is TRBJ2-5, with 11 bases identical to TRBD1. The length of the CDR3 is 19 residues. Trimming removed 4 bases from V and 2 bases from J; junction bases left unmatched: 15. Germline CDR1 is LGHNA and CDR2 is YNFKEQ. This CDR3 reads CASSPRRTGGFGGQETQYF. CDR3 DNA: TGTGCCAGCAGCCCTCGTCGGACAGGGGGCTTTGGAGGTCAAGAGACCCAGTACTTC.

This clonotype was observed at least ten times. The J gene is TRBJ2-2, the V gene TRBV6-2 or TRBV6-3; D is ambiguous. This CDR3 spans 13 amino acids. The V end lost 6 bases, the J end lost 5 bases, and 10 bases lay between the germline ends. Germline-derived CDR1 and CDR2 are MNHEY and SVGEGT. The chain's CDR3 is CASRWVTTGELFF. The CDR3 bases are TGTGCCAGCAGATGGGTAACGACCGGGGAGCTGTTTTTT.

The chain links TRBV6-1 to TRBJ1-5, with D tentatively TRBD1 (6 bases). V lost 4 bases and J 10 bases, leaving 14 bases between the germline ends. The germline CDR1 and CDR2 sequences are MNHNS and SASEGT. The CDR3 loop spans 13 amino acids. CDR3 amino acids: CASSADRISPQHF. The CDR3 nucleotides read TGTGCCAGCAGTGCGGACAGAATCAGCCCCCAGCATTTT.

The CDR3 DNA follows: TGTGCCAGCAGCTTATATGAGGGTAGTGCTGAAGCTTTCTTT. The encoded protein is CASSLYEGSAEAFF. The rearrangement uses TRBV7-9 and TRBJ1-1; D remains unclear. The CDR3 covers 14 residues. Germline V gene data show CDR1 as SEHNR and CDR2 as FQNEAQ (reference sequence). Trimming cost V 2 bases and J 6 bases, with 13 bases left between them.

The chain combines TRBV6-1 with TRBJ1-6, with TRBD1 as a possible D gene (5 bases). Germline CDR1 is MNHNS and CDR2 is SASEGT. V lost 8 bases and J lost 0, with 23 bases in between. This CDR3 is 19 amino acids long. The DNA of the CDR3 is TGTGCCAGCCTAAAGGGGAAATGGACGGATAACTCCTATAATTCACCCCTCCACTTT. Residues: CASLKGKWTDNSYNSPLHF.

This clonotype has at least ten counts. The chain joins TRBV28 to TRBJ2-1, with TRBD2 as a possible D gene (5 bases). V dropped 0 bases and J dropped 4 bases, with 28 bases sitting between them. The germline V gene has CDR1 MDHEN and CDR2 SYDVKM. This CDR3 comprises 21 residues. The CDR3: CASSLWFSRGARVILYNEQFF. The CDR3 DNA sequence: TGTGCCAGCAGTTTATGGTTCTCCCGTGGCGCGAGGGTGATCCTGTACAATGAGCAGTTCTTC.

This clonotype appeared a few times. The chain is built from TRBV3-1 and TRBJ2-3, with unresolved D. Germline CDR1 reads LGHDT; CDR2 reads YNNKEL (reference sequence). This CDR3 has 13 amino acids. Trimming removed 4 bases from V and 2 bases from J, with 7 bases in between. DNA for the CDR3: TGTGCCAGCAGCCGAGGTGTCACAGATACGCAGTATTTT. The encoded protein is CASSRGVTDTQYF.

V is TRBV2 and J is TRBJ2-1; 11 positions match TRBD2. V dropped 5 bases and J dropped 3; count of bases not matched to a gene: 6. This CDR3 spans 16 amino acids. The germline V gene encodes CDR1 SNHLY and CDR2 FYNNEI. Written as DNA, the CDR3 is TGTGCCAGCAGTCACCCCGGACTAGCGGGCTACAATGAGCAGTTCTTC. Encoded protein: CASSHPGLAGYNEQFF.

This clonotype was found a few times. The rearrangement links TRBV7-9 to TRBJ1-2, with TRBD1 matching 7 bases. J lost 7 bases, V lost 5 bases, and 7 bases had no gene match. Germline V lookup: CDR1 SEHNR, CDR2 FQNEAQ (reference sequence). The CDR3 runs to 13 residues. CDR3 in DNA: TGTGCCAGCAGCCCGGGACAGTCCCTTGGCTACACCTTC. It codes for CASSPGQSLGYTF.

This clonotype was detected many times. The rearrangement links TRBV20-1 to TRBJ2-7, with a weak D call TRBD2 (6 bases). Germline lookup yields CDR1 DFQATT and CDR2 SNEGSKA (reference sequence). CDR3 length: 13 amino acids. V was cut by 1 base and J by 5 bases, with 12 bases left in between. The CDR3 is CSARGLGGNEQYF. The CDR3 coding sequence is TGCAGTGCTAGAGGGCTGGGGGGAAACGAGCAGTACTTC.

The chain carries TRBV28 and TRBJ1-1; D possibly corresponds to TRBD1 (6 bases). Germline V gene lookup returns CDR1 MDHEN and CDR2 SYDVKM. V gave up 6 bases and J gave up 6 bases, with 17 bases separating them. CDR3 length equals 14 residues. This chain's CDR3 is CASSTIQGFAEAFF. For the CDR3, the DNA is TGTGCCAGCAGCACCATTCAGGGGTTCGCTGAAGCTTTCTTT. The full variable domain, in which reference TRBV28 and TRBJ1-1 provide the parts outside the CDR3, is DVKVTQSSRYLVKRTGEKVFLECVQDMDHENMFWYRQDPGLGLRLIYFSYDVKMKEKGDIPEGYSVSREKKERFSLILESASTNQTSMYLCASSTIQGFAEAFFGQGTRLTVV.

CDR3 sequence reads: CASSDRGEETQYF. CDR3 coding DNA: TGTGCCAGCAGTGACAGGGGGGAGGAGACCCAGTACTTC. V usage is TRBV6-1 and J usage is TRBJ2-5; D may be TRBD1 (7 bases). This CDR3 spans 13 amino acids. In germline, CDR1 is MNHNS, CDR2 SASEGT. V shed 3 bases and J shed 5 bases, with 10 bases lying between them.

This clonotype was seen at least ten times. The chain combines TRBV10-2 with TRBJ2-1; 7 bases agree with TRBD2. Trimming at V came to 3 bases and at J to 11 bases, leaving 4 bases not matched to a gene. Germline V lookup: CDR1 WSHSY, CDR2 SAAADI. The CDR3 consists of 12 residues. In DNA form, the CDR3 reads TGCGCCAGCAGTGACGGCGGGGGAAAGCAGTTCTTC. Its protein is CASSDGGGKQFF.

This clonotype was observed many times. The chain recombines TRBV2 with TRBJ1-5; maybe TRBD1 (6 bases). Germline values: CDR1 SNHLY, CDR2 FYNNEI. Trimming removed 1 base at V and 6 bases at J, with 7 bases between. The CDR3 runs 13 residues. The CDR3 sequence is CASSEGGAQPQHF. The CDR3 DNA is TGTGCCAGCAGTGAAGGGGGGGCTCAGCCCCAGCATTTT.

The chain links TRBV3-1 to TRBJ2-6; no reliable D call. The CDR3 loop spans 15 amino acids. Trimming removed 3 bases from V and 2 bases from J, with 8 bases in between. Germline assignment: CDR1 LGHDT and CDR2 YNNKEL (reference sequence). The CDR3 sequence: CASSQNWAGANVLTF. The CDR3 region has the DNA TGTGCCAGCAGCCAGAACTGGGCTGGGGCCAACGTCCTGACTTTC.

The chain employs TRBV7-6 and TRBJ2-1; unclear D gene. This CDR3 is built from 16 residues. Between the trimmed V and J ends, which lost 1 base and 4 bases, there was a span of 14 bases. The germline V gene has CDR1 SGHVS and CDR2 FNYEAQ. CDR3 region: CASSLVIAGAYNEQFF. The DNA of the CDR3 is TGTGCCAGCAGCTTAGTGATAGCAGGAGCATACAATGAGCAGTTCTTC.

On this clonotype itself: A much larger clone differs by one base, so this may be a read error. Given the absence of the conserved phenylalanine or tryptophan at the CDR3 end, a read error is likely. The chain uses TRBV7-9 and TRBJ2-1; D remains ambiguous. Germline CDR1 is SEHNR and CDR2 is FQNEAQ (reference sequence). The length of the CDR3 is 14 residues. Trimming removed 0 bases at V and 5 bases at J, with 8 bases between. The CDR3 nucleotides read TGTGCCAGCAGCTTAGCGGGATTCGACAATGAGCAGTTCCTC. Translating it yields CASSLAGFDNEQFL.

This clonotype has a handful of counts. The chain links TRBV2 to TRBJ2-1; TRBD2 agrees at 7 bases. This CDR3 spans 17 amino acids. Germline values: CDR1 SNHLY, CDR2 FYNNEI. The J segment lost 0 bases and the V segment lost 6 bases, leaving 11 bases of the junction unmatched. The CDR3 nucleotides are TGTGCCAGCAGCGCCACCCCTAGCGGCTCCTCCTACAATGAGCAGTTCTTC. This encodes CASSATPSGSSYNEQFF.

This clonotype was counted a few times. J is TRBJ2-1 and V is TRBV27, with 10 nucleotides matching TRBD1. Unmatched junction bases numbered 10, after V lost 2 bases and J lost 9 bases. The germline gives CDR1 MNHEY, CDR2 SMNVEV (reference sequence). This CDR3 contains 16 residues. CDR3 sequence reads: CASSLKGTGAASEQFF. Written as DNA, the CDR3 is TGTGCCAGCAGTTTAAAAGGGACAGGGGCGGCCAGTGAGCAGTTCTTC.

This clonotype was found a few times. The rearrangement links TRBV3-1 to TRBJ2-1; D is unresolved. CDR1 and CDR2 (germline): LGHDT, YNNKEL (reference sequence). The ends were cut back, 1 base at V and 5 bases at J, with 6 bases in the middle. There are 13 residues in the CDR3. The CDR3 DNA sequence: TGTGCCAGCAGCCAAGCCCAGCACAATGAGCAGTTCTTC. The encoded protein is CASSQAQHNEQFF.

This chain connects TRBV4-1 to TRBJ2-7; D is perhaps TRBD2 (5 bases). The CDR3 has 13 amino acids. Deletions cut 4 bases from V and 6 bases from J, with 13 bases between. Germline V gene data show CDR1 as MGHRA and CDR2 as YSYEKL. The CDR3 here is CASSPAGAGEQYF. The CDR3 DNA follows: TGCGCCAGCAGCCCCGCGGGCGCGGGCGAGCAGTACTTC.

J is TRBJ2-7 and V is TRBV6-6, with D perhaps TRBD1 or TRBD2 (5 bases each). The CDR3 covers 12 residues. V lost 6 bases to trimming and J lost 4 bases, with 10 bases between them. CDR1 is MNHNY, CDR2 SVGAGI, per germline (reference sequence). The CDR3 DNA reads TGTGCCAGCAGCTTCGGGGCTTACGAGCAGTACTTC. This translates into CASSFGAYEQYF.

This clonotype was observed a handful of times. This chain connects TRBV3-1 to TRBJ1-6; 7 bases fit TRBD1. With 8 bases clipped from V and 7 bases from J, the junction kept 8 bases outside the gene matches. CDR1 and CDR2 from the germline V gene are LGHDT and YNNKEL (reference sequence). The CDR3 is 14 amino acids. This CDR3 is CASRKGDSNSPLHF. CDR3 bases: TGTGCCAGCCGAAAGGGGGACAGCAATTCACCCCTCCACTTT.

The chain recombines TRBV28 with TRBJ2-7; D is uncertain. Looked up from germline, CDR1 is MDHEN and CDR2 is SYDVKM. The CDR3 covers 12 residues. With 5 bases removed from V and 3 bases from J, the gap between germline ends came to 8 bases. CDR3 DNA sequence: TGTGCCAGCAGTCCGCGTATCTACGAGCAGTACTTC. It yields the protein CASSPRIYEQYF.